This TCR beta chain was recorded in a study of T cells expressing NK-cell markers. Study summary: Repertoire data for TCR beta were derived from sorted T cells (CD3+CD56+NKG2C+, CD3+CD56+NKG2C- and CD3+CD56-NKG2C+). The eight sequenced donors comprised seven who were HCMV-seropositive and one who was seronegative. Study-wide results and caveats: Nothing established the HCMV specificity of expanded NKG2C+ T cell clones. In a handful of donors, dominant CD3+CD56+NKG2C+ clones formed 1.0-7.0% of CD8+ cells.

A word on this clonotype: Antigen specificity is unknown.

One entry per CDR3 protein, without DNA, is what TCRdb gives after re-calling the 5' RACE reads. The sample holds approximately 170,000 distinct CDR3 sequences. CDR1 and CDR2 from the germline V gene are DFQATT and SNEGSKA (reference sequence). The CDR3 spans 17 residues. The clonotype comes from a man aged 18 to 69 in good health. This sequence joins TRBV20-1 and TRBJ1-6. The material sequenced was blood T cells: a sorted CD56 or NKG2C T cell subset, CD4+ or CD8+ T cells, or bulk PBMC T cells (not recorded which). The chain's CDR3 is CSAPAGPRSSYNSPLHF.